These T cell receptor beta chains were read from a single sample in a study of regulatory dendritic cells for organ transplantation. Generated by immunoSEQ multiplex PCR, the TCRdb table keeps only in-frame clones and is missing some. Counted here are tens of thousands of clones, 65% to 90% occurring once; the ten biggest clones make up under 0.3%. These TCRs' antigens remain unknown. Material: naive CD4+ T cells from blood cultured with dendritic cells. Receptors were obtained from a human donor in good health. The CDR3 runs from the conserved cysteine through the conserved F or W. A D gene is named only where the DNA matches it firmly. Expanded clones get a size class; other rows say once, few or many, or leave the size out.

V gene: TRBV7-2; D gene: -; J gene: TRBJ2-5; CDR3 length: 14; clone size: -; CDR3 protein: CASSRDRYQETQYF; CDR3 DNA: TGTGCCAGCAGCCGAGACAGATATCAAGAGACCCAGTACTTC
V gene: TRBV7-3; D gene: -; J gene: TRBJ2-1; CDR3 length: 13; clone size: -; CDR3 protein: CASSPMTPSEQFF; CDR3 DNA: TGTGCCAGCAGCCCGATGACCCCGAGCGAGCAGTTCTTC
V gene: TRBV30; D gene: -; J gene: TRBJ1-2; CDR3 length: 15; clone size: once; CDR3 protein: CAWSVLRGANYGYTF; CDR3 DNA: TGTGCCTGGAGTGTACTCAGGGGAGCTAACTATGGCTACACCTTC
V gene: TRBV27; D gene: -; J gene: TRBJ2-3; CDR3 length: 13; clone size: once; CDR3 protein: CASSSRATDTQYF; CDR3 DNA: TGTGCCAGCAGTTCCAGGGCCACAGATACGCAGTATTTT
V gene: TRBV30; D gene: TRBD2; J gene: TRBJ2-1; CDR3 length: 20; clone size: -; CDR3 protein: CAWSVLGIGTSGYVMNEQFF; CDR3 DNA: TGTGCCTGGAGTGTACTGGGAATAGGGACTAGCGGTTATGTAATGAATGAGCAGTTCTTC
V gene: TRBV4-3; D gene: TRBD2; J gene: TRBJ2-1; CDR3 length: 15; clone size: -; CDR3 protein: CASSPSGASYNEQFF; CDR3 DNA: TGCGCCAGCAGCCCGAGCGGGGCATCCTACAATGAGCAGTTCTTC
V gene: TRBV28; D gene: TRBD1; J gene: TRBJ1-2; CDR3 length: 17; clone size: once; CDR3 protein: CASSLYIQGATNYGYTF; CDR3 DNA: TGTGCCAGCAGTTTATATATCCAGGGGGCGACTAACTATGGCTACACCTTC
V gene: TRBV18; D gene: -; J gene: TRBJ2-7; CDR3 length: 13; clone size: few; CDR3 protein: CASSPAVDYEQYF; CDR3 DNA: TGTGCCAGCTCACCAGCCGTGGACTACGAGCAGTACTTC
V gene: TRBV6-1; D gene: -; J gene: TRBJ1-5; CDR3 length: 16; clone size: -; CDR3 protein: CASSEFSTTSNQPQHF; CDR3 DNA: TGTGCCAGCAGTGAATTCTCAACAACTAGCAATCAGCCCCAGCATTTT
V gene: TRBV28; D gene: -; J gene: TRBJ2-7; CDR3 length: 17; clone size: -; CDR3 protein: CASSLGGSGPIQYEQYF; CDR3 DNA: TGTGCCAGCAGTTTAGGTGGGTCAGGGCCAATCCAGTACGAGCAGTACTTC
V gene: TRBV30; D gene: -; J gene: TRBJ1-2; CDR3 length: 13; clone size: -; CDR3 protein: CAWTPQGLYGYTF; CDR3 DNA: TGTGCCTGGACGCCCCAGGGACTCTATGGCTACACCTTC
V gene: TRBV27; D gene: -; J gene: TRBJ2-3; CDR3 length: 17; clone size: once; CDR3 protein: CASSSRRQLLSTDTQYF; CDR3 DNA: TGTGCCAGCAGTTCACGGCGACAACTCCTTAGCACAGATACGCAGTATTTT
V gene: TRBV6-5; D gene: TRBD1; J gene: TRBJ2-2; CDR3 length: 13; clone size: -; CDR3 protein: CASTRGKAGELFF; CDR3 DNA: TGTGCCAGCACCAGGGGGAAGGCCGGGGAGCTGTTTTTT
V gene: TRBV2; D gene: -; J gene: TRBJ1-6; CDR3 length: 15; clone size: -; CDR3 protein: CASSGPRDPNSPLHF; CDR3 DNA: TGTGCCAGCAGTGGGCCCCGGGACCCTAATTCACCCCTCCACTTT
V gene: TRBV7-2; D gene: TRBD2; J gene: TRBJ2-3; CDR3 length: 16; clone size: once; CDR3 protein: CASSFPIAGGTDTQYF; CDR3 DNA: TGTGCCAGCAGCTTCCCGATAGCGGGGGGCACAGATACGCAGTATTTT
V gene: TRBV11-1; D gene: TRBD1; J gene: TRBJ1-4; CDR3 length: 14; clone size: -; CDR3 protein: CASSRTGSNEKLFF; CDR3 DNA: TGTGCCAGCAGCCGGACAGGTTCTAATGAAAAACTGTTTTTT
V gene: TRBV5-5; D gene: -; J gene: TRBJ2-4; CDR3 length: 14; clone size: -; CDR3 protein: CASSLVGGANIQYF; CDR3 DNA: TGTGCCAGCAGCTTGGTAGGGGGAGCAAACATTCAGTACTTC
V gene: TRBV5-4; D gene: -; J gene: TRBJ1-1; CDR3 length: 12; clone size: few; CDR3 protein: CASSFDRNEAFF; CDR3 DNA: TGTGCCAGCAGCTTCGACAGGAACGAAGCTTTCTTT
V gene: TRBV28; D gene: -; J gene: TRBJ1-5; CDR3 length: 16; clone size: -; CDR3 protein: CASSPGWGPGNQPQHF; CDR3 DNA: TGTGCCAGCAGTCCCGGGTGGGGGCCTGGCAATCAGCCCCAGCATTTT
V gene: TRBV5-1; D gene: -; J gene: TRBJ2-1; CDR3 length: 13; clone size: -; CDR3 protein: CASSLGAYNEQFF; CDR3 DNA: TGCGCCAGCAGCTTGGGAGCCTACAATGAGCAGTTCTTC
V gene: TRBV6-5; D gene: -; J gene: TRBJ1-1; CDR3 length: 14; clone size: -; CDR3 protein: CASSYSSANTEAFF; CDR3 DNA: TGTGCCAGCAGTTACTCGAGTGCAAACACTGAAGCTTTCTTT
V gene: TRBV4-2; D gene: TRBD2; J gene: TRBJ2-3; CDR3 length: 19; clone size: -; CDR3 protein: CASSQNEAGGILNIDTQYF; CDR3 DNA: TGTGCCAGCAGCCAAAATGAAGCGGGGGGGATACTCAATATTGATACGCAGTATTTT
V gene: TRBV4-3; D gene: TRBD1; J gene: TRBJ2-2; CDR3 length: 16; clone size: -; CDR3 protein: CASSQRDRGLSGELFF; CDR3 DNA: TGCGCCAGCAGCCAACGGGACAGGGGGCTTTCCGGGGAGCTGTTTTTT
V gene: TRBV7-2; D gene: TRBD1; J gene: TRBJ2-7; CDR3 length: 14; clone size: -; CDR3 protein: CASSRDRSSYEQYF; CDR3 DNA: TGTGCCAGCAGCCGGGACAGGAGCTCCTACGAGCAGTACTTC
V gene: TRBV4-1; D gene: -; J gene: TRBJ2-5; CDR3 length: 11; clone size: -; CDR3 protein: CASSQSGRQYF; CDR3 DNA: TGCGCCAGCAGCCAGTCGGGGCGCCAGTACTTC
V gene: TRBV18; D gene: -; J gene: TRBJ1-1; CDR3 length: 16; clone size: -; CDR3 protein: CASSPWQGNGNTEAFF; CDR3 DNA: TGTGCCAGCTCACCATGGCAGGGGAACGGGAACACTGAAGCTTTCTTT
V gene: TRBV28; D gene: -; J gene: TRBJ1-2; CDR3 length: 16; clone size: -; CDR3 protein: CASRSLGTGTAYGYTF; CDR3 DNA: TGTGCCAGCAGATCTCTGGGGACCGGGACCGCTTATGGCTACACCTTC
V gene: TRBV28; D gene: TRBD1; J gene: TRBJ2-7; CDR3 length: 15; clone size: once; CDR3 protein: CASSSSGTEFYEQYF; CDR3 DNA: TGTGCCAGCAGTTCCTCCGGGACAGAATTCTACGAGCAGTACTTC
V gene: TRBV6-5; D gene: -; J gene: TRBJ1-2; CDR3 length: 13; clone size: -; CDR3 protein: CASSYDVNYGYTF; CDR3 DNA: TGTGCCAGCAGTTATGACGTTAACTATGGCTACACCTTC
V gene: TRBV18; D gene: -; J gene: TRBJ2-3; CDR3 length: 15; clone size: -; CDR3 protein: CASSPRSGVTDTQYF; CDR3 DNA: TGTGCCAGCTCACCAAGGTCCGGCGTGACAGATACGCAGTATTTT
V gene: TRBV18; D gene: -; J gene: TRBJ2-7; CDR3 length: 14; clone size: -; CDR3 protein: CASSPPINRAEQYF; CDR3 DNA: TGTGCCAGCTCACCACCCATAAACAGGGCCGAGCAGTACTTC
V gene: TRBV4-2; D gene: TRBD1; J gene: TRBJ2-7; CDR3 length: 14; clone size: -; CDR3 protein: CASSPTGGTYEQYF; CDR3 DNA: TGTGCCAGCAGCCCGACAGGGGGCACCTACGAGCAGTACTTC
V gene: TRBV10-3; D gene: TRBD2; J gene: TRBJ2-3; CDR3 length: 15; clone size: -; CDR3 protein: CAISDNGREADTQYF; CDR3 DNA: TGTGCCATCAGTGATAACGGACGGGAGGCAGATACGCAGTATTTT
V gene: TRBV21-1; D gene: -; J gene: TRBJ1-4; CDR3 length: 16; clone size: -; CDR3 protein: CASSNLDRRTNEKLFF; CDR3 DNA: TGTGCCAGCAGCAACCTTGACAGACGAACTAATGAAAAACTGTTTTTT
V gene: TRBV30; D gene: TRBD2; J gene: TRBJ2-1; CDR3 length: 22; clone size: -; CDR3 protein: CAWRDPDRARPSGRFFLNEQFF; CDR3 DNA: TGTGCCTGGAGGGACCCGGACAGGGCCAGGCCTAGCGGGAGGTTCTTTCTCAATGAGCAGTTCTTC
V gene: TRBV19; D gene: -; J gene: TRBJ2-7; CDR3 length: 16; clone size: -; CDR3 protein: CASSIGVRQASYEQYF; CDR3 DNA: TGTGCCAGTAGTATAGGGGTAAGACAGGCCTCCTACGAGCAGTACTTC
V gene: TRBV7-9; D gene: TRBD2; J gene: TRBJ2-1; CDR3 length: 18; clone size: -; CDR3 protein: CASSFLAGGPYGNNEQFF; CDR3 DNA: TGTGCCAGCAGCTTCCTAGCGGGGGGGCCATACGGAAACAATGAGCAGTTCTTC
V gene: TRBV7-9; D gene: TRBD1; J gene: TRBJ2-5; CDR3 length: 16; clone size: -; CDR3 protein: CASSSTTQGYQETQYF; CDR3 DNA: TGTGCCAGCAGCTCGACAACACAGGGGTACCAAGAGACCCAGTACTTC
V gene: TRBV18; D gene: -; J gene: TRBJ1-3; CDR3 length: 14; clone size: -; CDR3 protein: CASSPQGSGNTIYF; CDR3 DNA: TGTGCCAGCTCACCACAGGGTTCTGGAAACACCATATATTTT
V gene: TRBV7-6; D gene: -; J gene: TRBJ2-7; CDR3 length: 15; clone size: -; CDR3 protein: CASSLALGQYWEQYF; CDR3 DNA: TGTGCCAGCAGCTTAGCTCTTGGACAGTATTGGGAGCAGTACTTC
V gene: TRBV2; D gene: -; J gene: TRBJ1-4; CDR3 length: 15; clone size: -; CDR3 protein: CAGSQGMGIGEKLFF; CDR3 DNA: TGTGCCGGCAGCCAAGGGATGGGGATAGGTGAAAAACTGTTTTTT
V gene: TRBV6-6; D gene: -; J gene: TRBJ2-7; CDR3 length: 14; clone size: -; CDR3 protein: CASSYTGAQSFQYF; CDR3 DNA: TGTGCCAGCAGTTACACCGGGGCCCAGTCTTTTCAGTACTTC
V gene: TRBV19; D gene: TRBD2; J gene: TRBJ2-3; CDR3 length: 17; clone size: -; CDR3 protein: CASTSSGGALSTDTQYF; CDR3 DNA: TGTGCCAGTACGTCTAGCGGGGGGGCGCTTTCGACAGATACGCAGTATTTT
V gene: TRBV27; D gene: -; J gene: TRBJ1-1; CDR3 length: 14; clone size: -; CDR3 protein: CASTPPGENTEAFF; CDR3 DNA: TGTGCCAGCACCCCTCCGGGGGAAAACACTGAAGCTTTCTTT
V gene: TRBV28; D gene: -; J gene: TRBJ1-2; CDR3 length: 16; clone size: -; CDR3 protein: CASSLIMVMGNGGYTF; CDR3 DNA: TGTGCCAGCAGTTTAATAATGGTTATGGGGAATGGTGGCTACACCTTC
V gene: TRBV4-2; D gene: -; J gene: TRBJ2-7; CDR3 length: 14; clone size: once; CDR3 protein: CASSQEEGLGEQYF; CDR3 DNA: TGTGCCAGCAGCCAAGAGGAGGGGTTGGGCGAGCAGTACTTC
V gene: TRBV5-1; D gene: -; J gene: TRBJ2-2; CDR3 length: 16; clone size: -; CDR3 protein: CASSSSGTVNTGELFF; CDR3 DNA: TGCGCCAGCAGCTCATCCGGGACGGTCAACACCGGGGAGCTGTTTTTT
V gene: TRBV7-8; D gene: TRBD1; J gene: TRBJ1-1; CDR3 length: 15; clone size: -; CDR3 protein: CASSLTYRGSTEAFF; CDR3 DNA: TGTGCCAGCAGCTTAACCTACAGGGGGAGCACTGAAGCTTTCTTT
V gene: TRBV27; D gene: TRBD1; J gene: TRBJ2-7; CDR3 length: 15; clone size: -; CDR3 protein: CASSLIGGQLYEQYF; CDR3 DNA: TGTGCCAGCAGTTTAATAGGGGGACAGTTATACGAGCAGTACTTC
V gene: TRBV5-8; D gene: TRBD1; J gene: TRBJ1-4; CDR3 length: 13; clone size: -; CDR3 protein: CASSYRGAEKLFF; CDR3 DNA: TGTGCCAGCAGCTACAGGGGAGCTGAAAAACTGTTTTTT
V gene: TRBV13; D gene: TRBD1; J gene: TRBJ1-4; CDR3 length: 15; clone size: -; CDR3 protein: CASSFVQDRGEKLFF; CDR3 DNA: TGTGCCAGCAGCTTCGTTCAGGACAGGGGCGAAAAACTGTTTTTT
V gene: TRBV5-1; D gene: TRBD1; J gene: TRBJ2-7; CDR3 length: 13; clone size: -; CDR3 protein: CASRRDSYYEQYF; CDR3 DNA: TGCGCCAGCAGACGGGACAGCTACTACGAGCAGTACTTC